The clone carrying this TCR beta chain was counted between two and nine times. Its antigen is not known. The CDR3 sequence is 13 residues long. V shed 0 bases and J shed 12 bases, with 17 bases lying between them. CDR1 and CDR2 from the germline V gene are GTSNPN and SVGIG (reference sequence). Profiled with immunoSEQ multiplex PCR; TCRdb holds only in-frame clones, not every one. The repertoire includes 20,000 to 30,000 clones, roughly 80% of them detected once, and 13% sits in the top ten. The sample is drawn from a study of OX40 agonist ivuxolimab in advanced cancers. Whole-study context: Patients were dosed with the agonistic anti-OX40 (CD134) antibody ivuxolimab. Study observations and caveats: CD4+ and CD8+ blood T cells expanded clonally by week 6 at 0.1 to 3.0 mg/kg.

This sequence originates from an adult with an advanced solid tumor such as melanoma, head and neck, liver or kidney cancer. The sequencing here drew on CD4+ or CD8+ T cells sorted from blood, taken in a trial of the OX40 agonist ivuxolimab. The chain couples TRBV30 to TRBJ1-2, with a weak D call TRBD1 (5 bases). CDR3 DNA sequence: TGTGCCTGGAGTGTAAGTGGGGCGCAGGCCCACACCTTC. Protein: CAWSVSGAQAHTF.